This T cell receptor beta chain was sequenced during a study of regulatory T cells in long-lasting Graves disease. Study-wide results and caveats: There was favoring of TRBV28, TRBJ1-2 and TRBJ2-5 in persistent disease.

As for time point: newly diagnosed GD, antithyroid drugs for less than 3 months. RNA extracted from PBMCs served as the sequencing template. This clonotype was counted many times. The antigen is unknown. For TCR beta, libraries came from iRepertoire HTBI primers and Arm-PCR of CDR3 regions. TCRdb reprocessed the multiplex PCR reads via MiXCR and lists one record per CDR3 protein. The sample consists of about 380,000 distinct CDR3 sequences, 15% to 17% of them appearing once. Trimming removed 6 bases at V and 1 base at J, with 22 bases between. The CDR3 runs 18 residues. The TCR sequence derives from a female donor with Graves disease. The rearrangement joins TRBV12-3 or TRBV12-4 to TRBJ1-5; D gene unclear. Sequenced here: peripheral blood mononuclear cells (PBMCs), sampled at new diagnosis, from a patient treated with antithyroid drugs. CDR3 in amino acids: CASSRYVGQPTSNQPQHF. The CDR3 bases are TGTGCCAGCAGCCGATATGTAGGGCAACCAACGAGCAATCAGCCCCAGCATTTT.